These 3 T cell receptor beta chains were sequenced from one sample in a study of identical twins. TCRdb used MiXCR to reprocess the 5' RACE reads, holding one entry per CDR3 protein. This table holds 650,000 to 750,000 distinct CDR3 sequences, 21% found once. In addition, the sample was reused for a study of T cells expressing NK-cell markers.

Sequencing was performed on PBMCs. The receptors originated from a woman aged 18-29 years in good health.

This clonotype appeared a few times. The chain's CDR3 is CASSFSRLAASYEQYF. For the CDR3, the DNA is TGTGCCAGCAGCTTTAGCCGACTAGCAGCCTCCTACGAGCAGTACTTC. The rearrangement uses TRBV7-2 and TRBJ2-7, with 7 nucleotides matching TRBD2. Per the germline V gene, CDR1 is SGHTA and CDR2 is FQGNSA. J gave up 0 bases and V 3 bases, and 8 bases lay outside the gene matches. This CDR3 is 16 amino acids long.

J is TRBJ1-5 and V is TRBV7-2; no clear D. The V end was cut by 5 bases, the J end by 9 bases, with 17 bases between. The germline V gene has CDR1 SGHTA and CDR2 FQGNSA. CDR3 length: 14 residues. The CDR3 DNA is TGTGCCAGCAGCCAGAAGGCCACGGCGGGGCCCCAGCATTTT. It specifies CASSQKATAGPQHF.

V gene TRBV6-5 combines with J gene TRBJ1-3; D gene unclear. Per germline, CDR1 MNHEY and CDR2 SVGAGI. CDR3 length: 16 amino acids. V gave up 0 bases and J gave up 0 bases, with 9 bases separating them. This chain's CDR3 is CASSYSGSLSGNTIYF. CDR3 DNA: TGTGCCAGCAGTTACTCCGGGTCCCTCTCTGGAAACACCATATATTTT.